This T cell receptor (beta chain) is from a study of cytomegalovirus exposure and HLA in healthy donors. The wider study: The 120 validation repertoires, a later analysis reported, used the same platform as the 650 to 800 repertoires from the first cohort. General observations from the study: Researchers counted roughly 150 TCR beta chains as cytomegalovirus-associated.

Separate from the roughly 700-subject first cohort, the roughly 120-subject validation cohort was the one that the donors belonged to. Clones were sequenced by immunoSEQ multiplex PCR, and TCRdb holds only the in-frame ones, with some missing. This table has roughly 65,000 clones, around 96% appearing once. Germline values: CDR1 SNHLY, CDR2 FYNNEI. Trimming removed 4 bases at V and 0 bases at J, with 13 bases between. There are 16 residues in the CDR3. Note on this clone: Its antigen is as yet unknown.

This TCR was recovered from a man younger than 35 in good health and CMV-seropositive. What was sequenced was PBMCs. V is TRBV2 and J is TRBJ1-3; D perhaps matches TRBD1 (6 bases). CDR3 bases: TGTGCCAGCAGTGTGTGGCGGGGGCTCTCTGGAAACACCATATATTTT. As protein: CASSVWRGLSGNTIYF.